The 9 T cell receptor beta chains listed next were all sequenced from one sample in a study of vaccination and CD4 T cells after COVID-19. Antigen specificity for these receptors is unknown. Treatment denoted: roughly 10-day PBMC culture with coronavirus spike peptide pools or control peptides (ViraFEST assay). Cultured CD4+ T cells had their DNA profiled by the Oncomine TCR Beta short-read assay. MiXCR, run by TCRdb on the PCR reads, gives a single entry per CDR3 protein. The profile shows roughly 15,000 distinct CDR3 sequences, about 25% of them singletons. Sequencing was carried out using cultured CD4+ T cells from blood. Receptors were obtained from a human donor with COVID-19.

The V and J genes are TRBV20-1 and TRBJ2-3; D is undetermined. Germline CDR1 is DFQATT and CDR2 is SNEGSKA (reference sequence). V lost 3 bases and J lost 4, with 5 bases in between. The CDR3 extends over 11 amino acids. CDR3 sequence reads: CSASAADTQYF. DNA of the CDR3: TGCAGTGCTAGTGCGGCAGATACGCAGTATTTT.

This clonotype was recorded a few times. The CDR3 DNA reads as TGCGCCAGCAGCCCCTCTTCCGCCGGGGGGGCCACCGGGGAGCTGTTTTTT. As protein: CASSPSSAGGATGELFF. The chain links TRBV5-1 to TRBJ2-2; 8 positions agree with TRBD2. CDR1 is SGHRS, CDR2 YFSETQ, per germline. Germline trimming cut 4 bases from V and 4 bases from J; bases unmatched to any gene: 12. CDR3 length: 17 residues.

This clonotype has just a few counts. The chain couples TRBV15 to TRBJ2-1, with TRBD2 matching over 8 bases. Germline CDR1 LNHNV, CDR2 YYDKDF (reference sequence). The V and J ends lost 3 bases and 2 bases, in that order; junction bases with no gene match: 6. The CDR3 is made up of 16 amino acids. CDR3 nucleotides: TGTGCCACCAGCAGGGATAACGGGGGGGCCTACAATGAGCAGTTCTTC. Translating it yields CATSRDNGGAYNEQFF.

This clonotype was seen a single time. CDR3 in amino acids: CASSLYDTGELFF. CDR3 nucleotides: TGTGCCAGCAGTTTGTATGACACCGGGGAGCTGTTTTTT. The chain links TRBV12-3 or TRBV12-4 to TRBJ2-2; D uncertain. V lost 3 bases, J lost 3 bases, and 5 bases lay in between. The CDR3 covers 13 residues.

This chain uses TRBV5-1 with TRBJ2-3; 8 nucleotides match TRBD2. J gave up 3 bases and V 4 bases, and 7 bases lay outside the gene matches. This CDR3 has 15 residues. The germline V gene encodes CDR1 SGHRS and CDR2 YFSETQ. As DNA, the CDR3 is TGCGCCAGCAGCCCGGGACTAGAAGTGACAGATACGCAGTATTTT. Its protein product is CASSPGLEVTDTQYF.

There are a few counts of this clonotype. The chain is built from TRBV7-2 and TRBJ2-2, with D maybe TRBD2 (5 bases). There are 17 residues in the CDR3. Trimming stripped 1 base from V and 0 bases from J, with 12 bases between. Per germline, CDR1 SGHTA and CDR2 FQGNSA. The CDR3: CASSLDTRMANTGELFF. CDR3 DNA: TGTGCCAGCAGCTTAGATACTAGGATGGCGAACACCGGGGAGCTGTTTTTT.

This CDR3 reads CASSGGQRTNEKLFF. The CDR3 DNA follows: TGTGCCAGCAGCGGAGGACAGCGAACTAATGAAAAACTGTTTTTT. The chain couples TRBV5-8 to TRBJ1-4, with D tentatively TRBD1 (6 bases). The CDR3 loop spans 15 amino acids. The germline V and J ends were trimmed by 4 bases and 1 base, with 11 bases remaining between them. Germline-derived CDR1 and CDR2 are SGHTS and YDEGEE.

The gene calls are TRBV6-1 and TRBJ2-1; D not certain. Trimming removed 3 bases from V and 4 bases from J, with 4 bases in between. Germline V gene lookup returns CDR1 MNHNS and CDR2 SASEGT. The CDR3 extends over 12 amino acids. DNA of the CDR3: TGTGCCAGCAGTGAGGGGTACAATGAGCAGTTCTTC. It yields the protein CASSEGYNEQFF.

The chain links TRBV9 to TRBJ2-1; D unresolved. V was clipped by 0 bases and J by 7 bases, with 23 bases between them. There are 18 residues in the CDR3. Germline CDR1 SGDLS, CDR2 YYNGEE. The CDR3 spells CASSVDPHVSGLLNEQFF. CDR3 bases: TGTGCCAGCAGCGTAGACCCCCATGTTTCGGGTTTACTAAATGAGCAGTTCTTC. Full variable domain (missing parts from reference TRBV9 and TRBJ2-1): DSGVTQTPKHLITATGQRVTLRCSPRSGDLSVYWYQQSLDQGLQFLIQYYNGEERAKGNILERFSAQQFPDLHSELNLSSLELGDSALYFCASSVDPHVSGLLNEQFFGPGTRLTVL.